What follows describes a single T cell receptor (beta chain). Its antigen remains unidentified. The CDR3 contains 16 residues. The germline V and J ends were trimmed by 6 bases and 1 base, with 18 bases remaining between them. In germline, CDR1 is SGHTA, CDR2 FQGNSA. The data are from a study of CD8 T cells in ankylosing spondylitis. Quantitative molecular-barcoded 5'-RACE generated the TCR beta libraries. One entry per CDR3 protein results from TCRdb running MiXCR on the 5' RACE reads. Of 800,000 to 900,000 distinct CDR3 sequences listed, approximately 10% were seen once; the top ten hold 0.51%. Study results and limitations: One TCR beta motif, made up of under ten highly homologous variants, appeared characteristic of ankylosing spondylitis blood. From matched ankylosing spondylitis synovial fluid, disease-linked clones were reportedly recovered at significantly enriched levels. Disease-linked clones displayed a CD8+ phenotype and appeared relatively rarely in peripheral blood.

This TCR was sampled from a male donor with ankylosing spondylitis. The chain is built from TRBV7-2 and TRBJ1-1; D possibly corresponds to TRBD1 (5 bases). The specimen was blood, either unsorted or a sorted T cell fraction (not recorded which). CDR3 nucleotide sequence: TGTGCCAGCAGGTTCAATGGCAGGGCCGAGAACACTGAAGCTTTCTTT. Translated: CASRFNGRAENTEAFF.